This T cell receptor beta chain was recovered during a study of radiation and T cells in renal cell carcinoma. Study-level background: Nephrectomy followed 15 Gy stereotactic body radiation by 4 weeks. General study points: From baseline, blood top tumor clonotypes peaked at 2 weeks post-radiation.

Time point defined: blood 2 weeks post-SBRT. Documented treatment: 15 Gy SBRT to primary tumor, nephrectomy 4 weeks later. Trimming at V came to 1 base and at J to 5 bases, leaving 11 bases not matched to a gene. Germline CDR1 is SGDLS and CDR2 is YYNGEE. CDR3 length: 16 amino acids. With regard to this clone: The antigen is undetermined.

Measured with immunoSEQ multiplex PCR; TCRdb has only the in-frame clones, and not every one. This sample has 100,000 to 150,000 clones, with approximately 80% found just once. The genes are TRBV9 and TRBJ2-5, with 7 positions matching TRBD2. The source is a woman aged 60 to 75 with renal cell carcinoma. Sequencing was performed on blood, taken from a patient whose treatment included radiotherapy and nephrectomy. CDR3 nucleotides: TGTGCCAGCAGCGTATACGGGGGGTCGGGATGGGAGACCCAGTACTTC. Translation: CASSVYGGSGWETQYF.